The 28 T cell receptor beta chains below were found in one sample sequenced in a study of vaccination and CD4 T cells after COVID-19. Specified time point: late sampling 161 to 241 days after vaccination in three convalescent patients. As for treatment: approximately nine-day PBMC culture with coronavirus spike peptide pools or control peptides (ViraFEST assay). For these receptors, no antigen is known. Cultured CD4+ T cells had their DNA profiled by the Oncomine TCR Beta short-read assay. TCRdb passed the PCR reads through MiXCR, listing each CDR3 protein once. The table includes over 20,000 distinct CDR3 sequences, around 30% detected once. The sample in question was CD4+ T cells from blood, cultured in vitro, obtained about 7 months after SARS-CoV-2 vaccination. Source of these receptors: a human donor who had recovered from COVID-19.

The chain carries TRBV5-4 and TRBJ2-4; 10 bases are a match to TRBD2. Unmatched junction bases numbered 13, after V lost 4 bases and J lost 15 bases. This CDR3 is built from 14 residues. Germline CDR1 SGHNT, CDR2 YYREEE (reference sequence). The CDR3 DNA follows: TGTGCCAGCAGCCCAGAGGCTAGCGGGAGCTCGAGGTACTTC. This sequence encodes CASSPEASGSSRYF.

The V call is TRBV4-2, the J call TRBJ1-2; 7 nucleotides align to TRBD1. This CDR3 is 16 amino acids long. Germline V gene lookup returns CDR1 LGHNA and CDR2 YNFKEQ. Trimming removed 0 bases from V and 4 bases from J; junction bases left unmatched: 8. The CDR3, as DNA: TGTGCCAGCAGCCAAGAAAGGGTAGGGGGCACCTATGGCTACACCTTC. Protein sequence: CASSQERVGGTYGYTF.

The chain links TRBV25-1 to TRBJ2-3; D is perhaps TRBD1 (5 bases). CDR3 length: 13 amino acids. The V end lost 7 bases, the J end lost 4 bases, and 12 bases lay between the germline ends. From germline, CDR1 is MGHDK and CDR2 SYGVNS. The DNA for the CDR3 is TGTGCCAGCATGACAGAGTTCTCAGATACGCAGTATTTT. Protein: CASMTEFSDTQYF.

CDR3 sequence reads: CASTQGDTSYEQYF. CDR3 DNA: TGTGCCAGCACACAGGGGGACACCTCCTACGAGCAGTACTTC. The chain recombines TRBV28 with TRBJ2-7; 8 bases are a match to TRBD1. There are 14 residues in the CDR3. V trimming: 7 bases; J trimming: 0 bases; junction bases outside the gene matches: 5. Germline assignment: CDR1 MDHEN and CDR2 SYDVKM.

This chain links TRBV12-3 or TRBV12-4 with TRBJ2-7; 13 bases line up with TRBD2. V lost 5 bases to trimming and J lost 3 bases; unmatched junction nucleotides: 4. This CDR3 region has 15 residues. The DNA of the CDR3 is TGTGCCAGCAGTGCCCGGACTAGCGGGGGCTACGAGCAGTACTTC. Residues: CASSARTSGGYEQYF.

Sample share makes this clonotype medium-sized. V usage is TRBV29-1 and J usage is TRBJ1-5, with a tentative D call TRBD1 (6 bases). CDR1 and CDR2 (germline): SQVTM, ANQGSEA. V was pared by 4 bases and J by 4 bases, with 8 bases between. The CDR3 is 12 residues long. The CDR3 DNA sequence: TGCAGCGTTGGGGACATGAATCAGCCCCAGCATTTT. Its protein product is CSVGDMNQPQHF.

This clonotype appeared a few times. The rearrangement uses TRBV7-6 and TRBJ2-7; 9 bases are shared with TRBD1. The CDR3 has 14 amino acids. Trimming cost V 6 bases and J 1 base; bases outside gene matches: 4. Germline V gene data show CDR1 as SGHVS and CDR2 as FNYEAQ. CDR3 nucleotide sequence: TGTGCCAGCAGGTCACAGGGGGCGTCCTACGAGCAGTACTTC. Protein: CASRSQGASYEQYF.

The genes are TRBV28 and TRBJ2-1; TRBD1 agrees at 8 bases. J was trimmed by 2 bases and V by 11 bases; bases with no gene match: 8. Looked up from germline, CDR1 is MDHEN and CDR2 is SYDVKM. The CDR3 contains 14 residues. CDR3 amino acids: CAVPGQVPYNEQFF. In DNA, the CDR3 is TGTGCCGTGCCGGGACAGGTCCCCTACAATGAGCAGTTCTTC.

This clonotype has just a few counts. CDR3 nucleotide sequence: TGTGCCAGCAGCTTATCGACAGGGGGCACTGAGACCCAGTACTTC. Protein: CASSLSTGGTETQYF. V gene TRBV7-9 combines with J gene TRBJ2-5; 10 bases agree with TRBD1. CDR1 is SEHNR, CDR2 FQNEAQ, per germline (reference sequence). The CDR3 length is 15 residues. Unmatched junction bases numbered 5, after V lost 2 bases and J lost 5 bases. The complete variable domain, with remaining parts taken from reference TRBV7-9 and TRBJ2-5, reads DTGVSQNPRHKITKRGQNVTFRCDPISEHNRLYWYRQTLGQGPEFLTYFQNEAQLEKSRLLSDRFSAERPKGSFSTLEIQRTEQGDSAMYLCASSLSTGGTETQYFGPGTRLLVL.

DNA of the CDR3: TGTGCCAGCAGCCAGGGGCAGGGTAATCAGCCCCAGCATTTT. It encodes CASSQGQGNQPQHF. V and J are TRBV9 and TRBJ1-5; D perhaps matches TRBD1 (6 bases). The V gene lost 4 bases and the J gene lost 4 bases, with 12 bases spanning the gap. The CDR3 runs 14 residues. The germline CDR1 and CDR2 sequences are SGDLS and YYNGEE.

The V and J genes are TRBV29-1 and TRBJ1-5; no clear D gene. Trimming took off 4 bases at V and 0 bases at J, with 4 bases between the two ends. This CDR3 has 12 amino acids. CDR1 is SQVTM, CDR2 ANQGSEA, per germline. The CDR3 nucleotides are TGCAGCGTTGGAGATAGCAATCAGCCCCAGCATTTT. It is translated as CSVGDSNQPQHF.

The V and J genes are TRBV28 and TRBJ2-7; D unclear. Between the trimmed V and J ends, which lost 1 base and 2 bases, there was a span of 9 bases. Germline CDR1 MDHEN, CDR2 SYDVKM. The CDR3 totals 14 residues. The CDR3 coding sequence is TGTGCCAGCAGTTTATCGCAGGCTACCTACGAGCAGTACTTC. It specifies CASSLSQATYEQYF.

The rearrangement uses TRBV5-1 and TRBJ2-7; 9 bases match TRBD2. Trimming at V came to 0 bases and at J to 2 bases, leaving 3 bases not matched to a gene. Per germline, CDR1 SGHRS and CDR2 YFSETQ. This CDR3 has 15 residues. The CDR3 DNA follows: TGCGCCAGCAGCTTGGGGGCGGGAGGGCCCTACGAGCAGTACTTC. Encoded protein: CASSLGAGGPYEQYF.

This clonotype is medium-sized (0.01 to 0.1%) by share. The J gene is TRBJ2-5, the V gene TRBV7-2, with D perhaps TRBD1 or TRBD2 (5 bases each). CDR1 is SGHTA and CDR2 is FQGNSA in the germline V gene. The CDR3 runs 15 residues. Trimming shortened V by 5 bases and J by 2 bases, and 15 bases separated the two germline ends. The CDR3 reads CASSLQKGPQETQYF. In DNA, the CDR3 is TGTGCCAGCAGCCTACAAAAGGGACCACAAGAGACCCAGTACTTC.

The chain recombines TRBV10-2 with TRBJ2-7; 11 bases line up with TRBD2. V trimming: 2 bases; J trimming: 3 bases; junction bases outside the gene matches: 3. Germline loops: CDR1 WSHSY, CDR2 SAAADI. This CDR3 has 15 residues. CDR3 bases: TGCGCCAGCAGTGAGGGACTAGCGGGCCACTACGAGCAGTACTTC. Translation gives CASSEGLAGHYEQYF.

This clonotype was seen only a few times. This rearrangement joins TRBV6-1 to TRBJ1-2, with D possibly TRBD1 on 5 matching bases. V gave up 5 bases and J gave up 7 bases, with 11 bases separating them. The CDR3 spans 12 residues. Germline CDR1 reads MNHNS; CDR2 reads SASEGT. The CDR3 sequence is CASSRGPSGYTF. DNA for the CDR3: TGTGCCAGCAGTAGGGGACCAAGTGGCTACACCTTC.

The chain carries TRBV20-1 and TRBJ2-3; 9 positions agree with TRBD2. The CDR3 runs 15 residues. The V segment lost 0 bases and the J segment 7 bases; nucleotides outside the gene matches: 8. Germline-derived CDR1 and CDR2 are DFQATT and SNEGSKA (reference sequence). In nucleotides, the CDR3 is TGCAGTGCTAGAGATAATAGCGGGAGTGGTTATACGCAGTATTTT. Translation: CSARDNSGSGYTQYF.

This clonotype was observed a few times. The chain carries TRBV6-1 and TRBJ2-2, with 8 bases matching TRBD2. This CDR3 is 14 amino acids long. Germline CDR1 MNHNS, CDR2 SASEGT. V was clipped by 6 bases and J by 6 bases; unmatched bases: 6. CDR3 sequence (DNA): TGTGCCAGCAGCCCCGGGAGGGTCGCCGGGGAGCTGTTTTTT. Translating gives CASSPGRVAGELFF.

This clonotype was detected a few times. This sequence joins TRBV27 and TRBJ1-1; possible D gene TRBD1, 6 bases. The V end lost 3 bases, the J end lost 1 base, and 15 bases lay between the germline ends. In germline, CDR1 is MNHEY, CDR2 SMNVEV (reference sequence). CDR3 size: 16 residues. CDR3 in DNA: TGTGCCAGCAGTTTCGGATGGGCAGGGGAGAACACTGAAGCTTTCTTT. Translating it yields CASSFGWAGENTEAFF.

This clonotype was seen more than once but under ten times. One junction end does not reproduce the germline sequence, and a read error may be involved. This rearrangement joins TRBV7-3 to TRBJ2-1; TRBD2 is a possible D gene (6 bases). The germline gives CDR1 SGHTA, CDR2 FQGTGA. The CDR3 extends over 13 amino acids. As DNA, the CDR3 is TGTGCCAGCACCTTAAGGGGAACGGGAGTCCTTTACTTC. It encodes CASTLRGTGVLYF.

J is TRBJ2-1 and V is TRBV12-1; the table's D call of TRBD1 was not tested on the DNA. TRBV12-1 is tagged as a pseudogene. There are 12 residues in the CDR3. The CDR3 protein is CASRQGYNEQFF. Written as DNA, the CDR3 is TGTGCCAGCAGACAGGGCTACAATGAGCAGTTCTTC.

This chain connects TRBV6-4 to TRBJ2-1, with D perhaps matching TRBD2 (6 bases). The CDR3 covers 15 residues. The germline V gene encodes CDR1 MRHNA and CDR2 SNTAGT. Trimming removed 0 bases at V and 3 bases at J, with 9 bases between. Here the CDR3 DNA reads TGTGCCAGCAGTGACTCGGCTAGCGACTACAATGAGCAGTTCTTC. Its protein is CASSDSASDYNEQFF.

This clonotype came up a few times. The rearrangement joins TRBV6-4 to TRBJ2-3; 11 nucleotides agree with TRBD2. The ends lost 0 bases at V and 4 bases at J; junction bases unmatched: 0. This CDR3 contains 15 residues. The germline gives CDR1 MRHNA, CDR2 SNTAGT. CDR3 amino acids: CASSDSLAGADTQYF. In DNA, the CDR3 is TGTGCCAGCAGTGACTCACTAGCGGGAGCAGATACGCAGTATTTT.

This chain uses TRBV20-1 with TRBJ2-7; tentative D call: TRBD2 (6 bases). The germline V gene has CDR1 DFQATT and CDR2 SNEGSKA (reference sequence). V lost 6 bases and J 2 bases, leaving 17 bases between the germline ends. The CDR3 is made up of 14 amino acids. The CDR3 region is CSAEPSLATYEQYF. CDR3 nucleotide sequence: TGCAGTGCGGAACCCAGTCTAGCGACCTACGAGCAGTACTTC.

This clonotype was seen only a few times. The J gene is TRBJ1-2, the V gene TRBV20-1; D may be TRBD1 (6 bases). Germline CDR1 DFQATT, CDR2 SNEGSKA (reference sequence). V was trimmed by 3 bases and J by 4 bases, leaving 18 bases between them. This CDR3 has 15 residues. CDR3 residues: CSARDSGGAPYGYTF. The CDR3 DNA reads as TGCAGTGCTAGGGACTCGGGGGGGGCCCCCTATGGCTACACCTTC.

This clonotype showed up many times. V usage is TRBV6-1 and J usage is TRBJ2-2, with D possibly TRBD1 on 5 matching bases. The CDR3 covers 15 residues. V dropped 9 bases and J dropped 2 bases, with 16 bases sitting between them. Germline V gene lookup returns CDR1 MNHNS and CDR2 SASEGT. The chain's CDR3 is CASTQDPLNTGELFF. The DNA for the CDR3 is TGTGCCAGTACACAGGACCCCCTAAACACCGGGGAGCTGTTTTTT.

This chain's CDR3 is CASSAGLAGGNEQFF. The CDR3 coding sequence is TGCGCCAGCAGTGCCGGACTAGCGGGGGGCAATGAGCAGTTCTTC. The chain couples TRBV10-1 to TRBJ2-1, with 14 bases fitting TRBD2. V lost 4 bases, J lost 6 bases, and 2 bases stayed unmatched. CDR1 WNHNN and CDR2 SYGVQD come from the germline V gene (reference sequence). There are 15 residues in the CDR3.

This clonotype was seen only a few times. The DNA for the CDR3 is TGTGCCAGCAGCCCTAGAATAACTCGACGACTACAGCCCCAGCATTTT. It translates to CASSPRITRRLQPQHF. This chain joins TRBV27 and TRBJ1-5; D unclear. The germline V gene has CDR1 MNHEY and CDR2 SMNVEV (reference sequence). The CDR3 consists of 16 residues. With 6 bases removed from V and 7 bases from J, the gap between germline ends came to 22 bases.